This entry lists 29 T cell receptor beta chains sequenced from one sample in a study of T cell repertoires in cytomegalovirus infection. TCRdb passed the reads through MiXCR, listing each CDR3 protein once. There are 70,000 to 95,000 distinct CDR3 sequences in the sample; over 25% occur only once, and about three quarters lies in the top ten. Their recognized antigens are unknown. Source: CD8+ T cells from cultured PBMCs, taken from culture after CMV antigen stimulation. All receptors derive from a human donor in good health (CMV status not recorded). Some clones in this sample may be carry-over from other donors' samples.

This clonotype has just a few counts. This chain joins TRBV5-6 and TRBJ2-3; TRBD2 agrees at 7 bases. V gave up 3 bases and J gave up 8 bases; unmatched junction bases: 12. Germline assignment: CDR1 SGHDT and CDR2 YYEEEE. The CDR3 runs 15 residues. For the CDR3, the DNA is TGTGCCAGCAGCTCTGGGGACTACCTCCACGGTACGCAGTATTTT. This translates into CASSSGDYLHGTQYF.

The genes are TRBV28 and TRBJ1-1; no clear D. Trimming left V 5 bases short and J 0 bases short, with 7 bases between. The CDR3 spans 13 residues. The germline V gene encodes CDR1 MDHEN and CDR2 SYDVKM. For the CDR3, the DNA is TGTGCCAGCAGTACTCCGCTGAACACTGAAGCTTTCTTT. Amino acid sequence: CASSTPLNTEAFF.

This chain's CDR3 is CASSQDPPGGRYTEAFF. Here the CDR3 DNA reads TGCGCCAGCAGCCAAGACCCCCCAGGGGGGCGGTACACTGAAGCTTTCTTT. This chain connects TRBV4-1 to TRBJ1-1; 7 nucleotides align to TRBD1. Looked up from germline, CDR1 is MGHRA and CDR2 is YSYEKL. CDR3 length: 17 amino acids. The V segment lost 0 bases and the J segment 3 bases; nucleotides outside the gene matches: 10.

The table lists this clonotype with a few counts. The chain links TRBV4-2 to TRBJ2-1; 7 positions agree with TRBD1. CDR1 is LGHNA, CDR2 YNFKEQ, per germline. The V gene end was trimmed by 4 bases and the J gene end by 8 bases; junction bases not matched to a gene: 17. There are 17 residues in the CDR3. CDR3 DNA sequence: TGTGCCAGCAGCCCGCTGGGACAGTCCGATTTCTTGTATGAGCAGTTCTTC. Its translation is CASSPLGQSDFLYEQFF.

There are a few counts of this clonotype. CDR3 DNA sequence: TGTGCCAGCAGCTTCGGACCCGACCCTCAAGAAGAGACCCAGTACTTC. It yields the protein CASSFGPDPQEETQYF. This sequence joins TRBV7-6 and TRBJ2-5; no firm D call. The germline V and J ends were trimmed by 3 bases and 3 bases, with 17 bases remaining between them. The germline gives CDR1 SGHVS, CDR2 FNYEAQ. The CDR3 totals 16 residues.

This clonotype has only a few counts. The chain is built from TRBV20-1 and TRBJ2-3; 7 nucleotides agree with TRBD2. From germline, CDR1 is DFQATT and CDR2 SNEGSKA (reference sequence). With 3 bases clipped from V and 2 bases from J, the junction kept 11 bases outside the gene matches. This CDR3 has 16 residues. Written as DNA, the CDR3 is TGCAGTGCTAGCCATCTAGCGGAGGAACTCACAGATACGCAGTATTTT. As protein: CSASHLAEELTDTQYF.

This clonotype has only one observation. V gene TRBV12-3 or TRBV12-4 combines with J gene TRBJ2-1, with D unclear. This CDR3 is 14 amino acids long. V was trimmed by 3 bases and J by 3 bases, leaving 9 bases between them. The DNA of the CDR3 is TGTGCCAGCAGTTTCGTGACCAACTACAATGAGCAGTTCTTC. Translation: CASSFVTNYNEQFF.

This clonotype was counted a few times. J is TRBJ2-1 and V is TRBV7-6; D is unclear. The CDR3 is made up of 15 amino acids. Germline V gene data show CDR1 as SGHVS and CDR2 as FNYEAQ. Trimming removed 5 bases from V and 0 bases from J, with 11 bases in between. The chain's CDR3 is CASSRTVSSYNEQFF. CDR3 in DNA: TGTGCCAGCAGCCGAACGGTGAGCTCCTACAATGAGCAGTTCTTC.

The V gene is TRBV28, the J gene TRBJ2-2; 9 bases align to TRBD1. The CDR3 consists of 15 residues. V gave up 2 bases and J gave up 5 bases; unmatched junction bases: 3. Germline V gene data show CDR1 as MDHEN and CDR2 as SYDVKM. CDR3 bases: TGTGCCAGCAGTTTACGGGACAGGGAAACCGGGGAGCTGTTTTTT. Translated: CASSLRDRETGELFF.

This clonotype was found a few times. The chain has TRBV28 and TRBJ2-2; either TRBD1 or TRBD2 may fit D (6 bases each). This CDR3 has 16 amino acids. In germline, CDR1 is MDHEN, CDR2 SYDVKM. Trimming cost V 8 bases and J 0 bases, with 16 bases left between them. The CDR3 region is CASRGLDGANTGELFF. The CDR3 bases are TGTGCCAGCCGGGGGCTGGACGGCGCGAACACCGGGGAGCTGTTTTTT.

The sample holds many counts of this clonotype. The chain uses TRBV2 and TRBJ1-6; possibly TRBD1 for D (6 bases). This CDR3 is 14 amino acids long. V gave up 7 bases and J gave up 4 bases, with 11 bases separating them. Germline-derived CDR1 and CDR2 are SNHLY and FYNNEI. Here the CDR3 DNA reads TGTGCCAGCACAGGGGCTCAGTATAATTCACCCCTCCACTTT. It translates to CASTGAQYNSPLHF.

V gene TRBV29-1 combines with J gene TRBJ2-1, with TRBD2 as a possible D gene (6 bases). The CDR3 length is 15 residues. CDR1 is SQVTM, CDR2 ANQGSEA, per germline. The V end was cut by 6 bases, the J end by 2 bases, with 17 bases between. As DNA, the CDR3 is TGCAGCGTCCCCGAAGGACTAACAACCTACAATGAGCAGTTCTTC. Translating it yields CSVPEGLTTYNEQFF.

The CDR3 coding sequence is TGTGCCAGTAGTATTTGGGACAGCCGCAATCAGCCCCAGCATTTT. Its protein is CASSIWDSRNQPQHF. This rearrangement joins TRBV19 to TRBJ1-5; 7 bases fit TRBD1. V lost 3 bases and J lost 2; bases outside the gene matches: 4. The germline CDR1 and CDR2 sequences are LNHDA and SQIVND (reference sequence). The CDR3 length is 15 residues.

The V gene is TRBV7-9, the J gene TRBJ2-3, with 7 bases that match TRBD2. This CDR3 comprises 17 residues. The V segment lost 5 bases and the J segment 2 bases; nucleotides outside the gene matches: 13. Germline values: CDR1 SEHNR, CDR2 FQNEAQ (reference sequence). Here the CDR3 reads CASSPANGGENTDTQYF. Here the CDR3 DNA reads TGTGCCAGCAGCCCCGCGAATGGGGGGGAGAACACAGATACGCAGTATTTT.

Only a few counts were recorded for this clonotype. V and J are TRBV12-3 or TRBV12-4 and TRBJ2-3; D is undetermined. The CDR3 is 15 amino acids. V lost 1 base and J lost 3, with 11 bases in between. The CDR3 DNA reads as TGTGCCAGCAGTTTAGTCGTAGGGTTGACAGATACGCAGTATTTT. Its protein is CASSLVVGLTDTQYF.

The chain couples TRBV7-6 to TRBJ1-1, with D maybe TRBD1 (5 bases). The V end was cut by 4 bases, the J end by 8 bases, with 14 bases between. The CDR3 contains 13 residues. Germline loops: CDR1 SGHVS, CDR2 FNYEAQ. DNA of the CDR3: TGTGCCAGCAGCTCTGGGGGTTTTGAGGAAGCTTTCTTT. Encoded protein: CASSSGGFEEAFF.

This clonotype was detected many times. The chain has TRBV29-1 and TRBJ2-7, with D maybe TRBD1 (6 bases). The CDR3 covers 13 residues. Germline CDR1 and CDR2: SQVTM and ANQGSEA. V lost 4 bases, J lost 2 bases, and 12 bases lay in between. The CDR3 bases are TGCAGCGTTGTTTTCAGGGACACCTACGAGCAGTACTTC. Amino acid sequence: CSVVFRDTYEQYF.

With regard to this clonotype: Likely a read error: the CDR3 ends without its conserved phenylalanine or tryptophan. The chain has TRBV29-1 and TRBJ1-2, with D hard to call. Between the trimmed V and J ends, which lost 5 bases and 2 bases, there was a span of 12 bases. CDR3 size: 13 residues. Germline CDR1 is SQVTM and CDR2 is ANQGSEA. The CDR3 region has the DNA TGCAGCGTTCGCCTCTCTGAGAACTATGGCTACACCTTG. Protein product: CSVRLSENYGYTL.

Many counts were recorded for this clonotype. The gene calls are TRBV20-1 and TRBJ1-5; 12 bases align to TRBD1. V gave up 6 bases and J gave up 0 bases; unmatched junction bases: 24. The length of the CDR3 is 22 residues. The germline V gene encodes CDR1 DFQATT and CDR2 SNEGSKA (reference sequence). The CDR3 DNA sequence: TGCAGTGCGCCGGGGACAGGGGGCGCCGGCCGGATTTCCGTTTATAGCAATCAGCCCCAGCATTTT. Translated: CSAPGTGGAGRISVYSNQPQHF.

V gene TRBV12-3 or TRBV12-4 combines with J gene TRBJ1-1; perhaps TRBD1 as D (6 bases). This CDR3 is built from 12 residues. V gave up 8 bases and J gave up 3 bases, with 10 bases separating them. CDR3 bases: TGTGCCAGCGCCGGACAGTACACTGAAGCTTTCTTT. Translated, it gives CASAGQYTEAFF.

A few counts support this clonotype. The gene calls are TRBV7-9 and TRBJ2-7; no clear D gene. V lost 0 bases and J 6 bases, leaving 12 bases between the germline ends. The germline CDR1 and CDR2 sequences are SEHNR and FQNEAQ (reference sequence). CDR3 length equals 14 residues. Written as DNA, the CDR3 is TGTGCCAGCAGCTTAGCGTACAGTCCCACCGAGCAGTACTTC. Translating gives CASSLAYSPTEQYF.

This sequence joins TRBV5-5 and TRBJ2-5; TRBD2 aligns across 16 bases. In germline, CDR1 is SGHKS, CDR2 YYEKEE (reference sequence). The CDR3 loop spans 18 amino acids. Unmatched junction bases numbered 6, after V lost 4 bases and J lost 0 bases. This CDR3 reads CASSGGTSGGAYQETQYF. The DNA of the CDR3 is TGTGCCAGCAGCGGCGGGACTAGCGGGGGGGCGTACCAAGAGACCCAGTACTTC.

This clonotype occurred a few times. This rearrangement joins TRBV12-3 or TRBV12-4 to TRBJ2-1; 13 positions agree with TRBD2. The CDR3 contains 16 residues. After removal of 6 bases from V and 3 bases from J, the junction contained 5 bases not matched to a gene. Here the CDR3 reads CASSMGLAGNYNEQFF. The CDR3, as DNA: TGTGCCAGCAGCATGGGACTAGCGGGAAACTACAATGAGCAGTTCTTC.

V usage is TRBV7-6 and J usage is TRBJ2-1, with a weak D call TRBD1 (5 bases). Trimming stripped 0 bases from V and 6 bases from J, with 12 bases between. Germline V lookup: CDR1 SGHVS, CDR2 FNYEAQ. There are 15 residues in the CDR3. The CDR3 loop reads CASSLAQEYSNEQFF. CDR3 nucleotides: TGTGCCAGCAGCTTAGCACAGGAATATTCCAATGAGCAGTTCTTC.

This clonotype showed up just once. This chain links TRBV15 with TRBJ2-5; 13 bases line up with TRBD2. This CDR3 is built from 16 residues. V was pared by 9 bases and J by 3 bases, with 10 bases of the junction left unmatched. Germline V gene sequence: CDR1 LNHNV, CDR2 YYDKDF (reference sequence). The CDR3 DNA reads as TGTGCCACTAGCTTGGGACTAGCGGGGACCGAAGAGACCCAGTACTTC. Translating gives CATSLGLAGTEETQYF. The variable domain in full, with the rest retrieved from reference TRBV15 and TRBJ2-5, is DAMVIQNPRYQVTQFGKPVTLSCSQTLNHNVMYWYQQKSSQAPKLLFHYYDKDFNNEADTPDNFQSRRPNTSFCFLDIRSPGLGDTAMYLCATSLGLAGTEETQYFGPGTRLLVL.

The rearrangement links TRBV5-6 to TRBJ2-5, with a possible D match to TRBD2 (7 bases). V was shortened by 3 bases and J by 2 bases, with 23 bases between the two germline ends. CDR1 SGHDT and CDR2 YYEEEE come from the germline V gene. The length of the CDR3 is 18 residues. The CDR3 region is CASSWGGLQGQSQETQYF. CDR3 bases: TGTGCCAGCAGCTGGGGGGGCCTCCAGGGACAATCACAAGAGACCCAGTACTTC. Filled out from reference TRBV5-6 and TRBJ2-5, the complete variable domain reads DAGVTQSPTHLIKTRGQQVTLRCSPKSGHDTVSWYQQALGQGPQFIFQYYEEEERQRGNFPDRFSGHQFPNYSSELNVNALLLGDSALYLCASSWGGLQGQSQETQYFGPGTRLLVL.

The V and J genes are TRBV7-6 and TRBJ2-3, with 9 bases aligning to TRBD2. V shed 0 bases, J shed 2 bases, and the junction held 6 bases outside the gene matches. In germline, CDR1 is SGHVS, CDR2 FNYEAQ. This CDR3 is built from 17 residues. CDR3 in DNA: TGTGCCAGCAGCTTAGCGGCTAGCGGGGCGTACACAGATACGCAGTATTTT. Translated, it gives CASSLAASGAYTDTQYF.

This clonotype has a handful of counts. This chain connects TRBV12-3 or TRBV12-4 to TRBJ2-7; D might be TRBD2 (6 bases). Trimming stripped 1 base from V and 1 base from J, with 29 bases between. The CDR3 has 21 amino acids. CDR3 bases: TGTGCCAGCAGTTTAGACGGAGGGTCTCCCTTCCTCAAAGAAGATTCCTACGAGCAGTACTTC. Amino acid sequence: CASSLDGGSPFLKEDSYEQYF.

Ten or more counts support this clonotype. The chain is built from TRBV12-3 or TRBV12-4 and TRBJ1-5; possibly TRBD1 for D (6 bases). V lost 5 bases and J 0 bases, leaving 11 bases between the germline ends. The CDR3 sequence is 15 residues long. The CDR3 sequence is CASSPWTASNQPQHF. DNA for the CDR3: TGTGCCAGCAGTCCATGGACAGCTAGCAATCAGCCCCAGCATTTT.